Listed below are T cell receptor beta chains from one sample, sequenced in a study of blood T cell repertoires in COVID-19. Repertoires were generated with immunoSEQ multiplex PCR, while TCRdb's copy carries only in-frame clones and drops some. In the table there are approximately 180,000 clones, 70% to 90% of which are singletons. The sequenced sample was peripheral blood. Receptors were obtained from a person aged 70 to 80 with COVID-19, enrolled during active disease. CDR3s include the opening cysteine and the closing phenylalanine or tryptophan. D genes are given only for firm matches. Size is omitted from some rows. Given values are once, few, many or a class for expanded clones.

V gene: TRBV30
J gene: TRBJ1-5
clone size: .
D gene: .
CDR3 length: 14
CDR3 DNA: TGTGCCTGGAGTGAGGGGGTAAGCAATCAGCCCCAGCATTTT
CDR3 protein: CAWSEGVSNQPQHF

V gene: TRBV7-9
J gene: TRBJ2-1
clone size: .
D gene: TRBD2
CDR3 length: 18
CDR3 DNA: TGTGCCAGCAGCTTATCGTCCGCTGTTAGCGGGGGGGCCCATGAGCAGTTCTTC
CDR3 protein: CASSLSSAVSGGAHEQFF

V gene: TRBV9
J gene: TRBJ2-1
clone size: .
D gene: .
CDR3 length: 14
CDR3 DNA: TGTGCCAGCAGCGTGGACACCACCTACAATGAGCAGTTCTTC
CDR3 protein: CASSVDTTYNEQFF

V gene: TRBV11-2
J gene: TRBJ2-5
clone size: .
D gene: .
CDR3 length: 15
CDR3 DNA: TGTGCCAGCAGGCCGATTGGGGCAAGCCAAGAGACCCAGTACTTC
CDR3 protein: CASRPIGASQETQYF

V gene: TRBV19
J gene: TRBJ1-4
clone size: few
D gene: .
CDR3 length: 11
CDR3 DNA: TGTGCCAGTAGTACCTATGAAAAACTGTTTTTT
CDR3 protein: CASSTYEKLFF

V gene: TRBV4-2
J gene: TRBJ2-3
clone size: .
D gene: .
CDR3 length: 15
CDR3 DNA: TGTGCCAGCAGCCAAGAACGACACGGCACAGATACGCAGTATTTT
CDR3 protein: CASSQERHGTDTQYF

V gene: TRBV3-1/TRBV3-2
J gene: TRBJ1-1
clone size: once
D gene: .
CDR3 length: 15
CDR3 DNA: TGTGCCAGCAGCCAAGATGGGGCCCTAAACACTGAAGCTTTCTTT
CDR3 protein: CASSQDGALNTEAFF

V gene: TRBV19
J gene: TRBJ1-1
clone size: .
D gene: TRBD1
CDR3 length: 19
CDR3 DNA: TGTGCCAGTAGTATAGGCACAGGGGGCGGGGGCCGCAGGGGCACTGAAGCTTTCTTT
CDR3 protein: CASSIGTGGGGRRGTEAFF

V gene: TRBV27
J gene: TRBJ2-1
clone size: .
D gene: TRBD1
CDR3 length: 12
CDR3 DNA: TGTGCCAGCAGTCTGGGACAGGGCAAGCAGTTCTTC
CDR3 protein: CASSLGQGKQFF

V gene: TRBV2
J gene: TRBJ2-7
clone size: .
D gene: TRBD1
CDR3 length: 13
CDR3 DNA: TGTGCCAGCAACCCGGGACAGGGAGGGGAGCAGTACTTC
CDR3 protein: CASNPGQGGEQYF

V gene: TRBV28
J gene: TRBJ2-1
clone size: .
D gene: TRBD2
CDR3 length: 18
CDR3 DNA: TGTGCCAGCAGTTTTATTGGCGGGGGGACTAGTTCCCTCATGGAGCAGTTCTTC
CDR3 protein: CASSFIGGGTSSLMEQFF

V gene: TRBV19
J gene: TRBJ2-7
clone size: .
D gene: TRBD2
CDR3 length: 15
CDR3 DNA: TGTGCCAGTAGTCTCAGACTAGCGGGATCCTACGAGCAGTACTTC
CDR3 protein: CASSLRLAGSYEQYF

V gene: TRBV6-7
J gene: TRBJ2-7
clone size: .
D gene: TRBD2
CDR3 length: 17
CDR3 DNA: TGTGCCAGCAGTCGGCCCCCGTCGAGTAGCGGGGCCTACGAGCAGTACTTC
CDR3 protein: CASSRPPSSSGAYEQYF

V gene: TRBV25-1
J gene: TRBJ1-1
clone size: .
D gene: .
CDR3 length: 13
CDR3 DNA: TGTGCCAGCACCGAAGGGGACATTACTGAAGCTTTCTTT
CDR3 protein: CASTEGDITEAFF

V gene: TRBV30
J gene: TRBJ1-1
clone size: .
D gene: TRBD1
CDR3 length: 13
CDR3 DNA: TGTGCCTGGAGTGACCCAGGGGGCACTGAAGCTTTCTTT
CDR3 protein: CAWSDPGGTEAFF